The 23 T cell receptor beta chains presented below share a single source sample, sequenced in a study of blood T cell repertoires in COVID-19. Data came from immunoSEQ multiplex PCR; TCRdb stores just in-frame clones and leaves some out. The repertoire has some 150,000 clones, around 82% of them found once; the top ten carry about 6%. The sequencing input was PBMCs or T cells enriched from blood (not recorded which). These receptors all stem from a woman aged 50 to 65 who had recovered from COVID-19.

The chain has TRBV28 and TRBJ2-7, with 10 positions matching TRBD1. Trimming took 5 bases from V and 5 from J; bases not matched to a gene: 9. The germline V gene has CDR1 MDHEN and CDR2 SYDVKM. The CDR3 contains 15 residues. The CDR3 loop is CASSRSGTGEDEQYF. CDR3 in DNA: TGTGCCAGCAGTCGCTCCGGGACAGGGGAAGACGAGCAGTACTTC.

This clone has just one count. The chain uses TRBV28 and TRBJ1-1; D gene unclear. Germline V gives CDR1 MDHEN, CDR2 SYDVKM. This CDR3 has 12 amino acids. V lost 8 bases and J lost 6, with 13 bases in between. In DNA form, the CDR3 reads TGTGCCAGCCATCAAATCCGGGCTGAAGCTTTCTTT. Its translation is CASHQIRAEAFF.

The gene calls are TRBV4-1 and TRBJ1-5, with a tentative D call TRBD1 (5 bases). The V gene lost 2 bases and the J gene lost 5 bases, with 19 bases spanning the gap. The CDR3 has 17 amino acids. The V gene's germline CDR1 is MGHRA and CDR2 YSYEKL. The CDR3 loop is CASSQREQGGRDQPQHF. The CDR3 coding sequence is TGCGCCAGCAGCCAAAGGGAGCAGGGAGGACGCGATCAGCCCCAGCATTTT.

The CDR3 sequence: CASSGTSGTNTGELFF. The CDR3 DNA reads TGTGCCAGCAGTGGGACTAGCGGGACGAACACCGGGGAGCTGTTTTTT. The rearrangement uses TRBV6-4 and TRBJ2-2, with 12 bases fitting TRBD2. This CDR3 contains 16 residues. The germline V gene encodes CDR1 MRHNA and CDR2 SNTAGT. V shed 4 bases and J 0 bases; nucleotides not matched to a gene: 0.

V is TRBV5-7 and J is TRBJ2-3; D remains ambiguous. TRBV5-7 is noted as an ORF with a role that remains uncertain. The germline V and J ends were trimmed by 0 bases and 2 bases, with 19 bases remaining between them. This CDR3 is 18 amino acids long. Here the CDR3 reads CASSLEFTVHGYTDTQYF. CDR3 sequence (DNA): TGTGCCAGCAGCTTGGAATTTACCGTTCACGGGTACACAGATACGCAGTATTTT.

This chain joins TRBV20-1 and TRBJ1-2; D is undetermined. Germline-derived CDR1 and CDR2 are DFQATT and SNEGSKA (reference sequence). V was clipped by 3 bases and J by 4 bases, with 9 bases between them. There are 12 residues in the CDR3. The CDR3 sequence: CSASEGAYGYTF. CDR3 sequence (DNA): TGCAGTGCTAGTGAGGGAGCCTATGGCTACACCTTC.

The gene calls are TRBV3-1 (or the pseudogene TRBV3-2) and TRBJ2-2; D uncertain. The V gene's germline CDR1 is LGHDT and CDR2 YNNKEL (reference sequence). The V end was cut by 0 bases, the J end by 8 bases, with 19 bases between. This CDR3 contains 17 residues. CDR3 region: CASSQDLRWPTAGELFF. CDR3 coding DNA: TGTGCCAGCAGCCAAGATTTGAGGTGGCCAACGGCAGGGGAGCTGTTTTTT.

The chain uses TRBV6-5 and TRBJ1-2; D is undetermined. The germline V gene encodes CDR1 MNHEY and CDR2 SVGAGI. The CDR3 has 14 residues. V dropped 2 bases and J dropped 6 bases, with 13 bases sitting between them. CDR3 residues: CASSYLGRDNGYTF. CDR3 DNA: TGTGCCAGCAGTTACCTTGGGAGGGATAATGGCTACACCTTC.

This clone was observed a handful of times. V is TRBV7-9 and J is TRBJ1-2; no clear D. Trimming removed 2 bases from V and 8 bases from J, with 6 bases in between. Germline V gene sequence: CDR1 SEHNR, CDR2 FQNEAQ (reference sequence). This CDR3 spans 11 amino acids. CDR3 residues: CASSLNSGYTF. The CDR3 region has the DNA TGTGCCAGCAGCTTAAACTCAGGCTACACCTTC.

This clone was recorded only once. The genes are TRBV4-2 and TRBJ2-5; 11 bases are a match to TRBD2. There are 16 residues in the CDR3. The germline V gene encodes CDR1 LGHNA and CDR2 YNFKEQ. The V and J ends lost 0 bases and 5 bases, in that order; junction bases with no gene match: 5. CDR3 nucleotide sequence: TGTGCCAGCAGCCAAGAGGGTAGCGGGGGGGTGGAGACCCAGTACTTC. Its protein product is CASSQEGSGGVETQYF.

This clone was seen a few times. The chain uses TRBV24-1 and TRBJ2-2; D is unclear. Trimming shortened V by 3 bases and J by 4 bases, and 5 bases separated the two germline ends. CDR1 KGHDR and CDR2 SFDVKD come from the germline V gene. This CDR3 spans 13 amino acids. This CDR3 reads CATSDPSTGELFF. In DNA form, the CDR3 reads TGTGCCACCAGTGATCCGAGCACCGGGGAGCTGTTTTTT.

The chain employs TRBV5-1 and TRBJ2-7, with a tentative D call TRBD1 (5 bases). V was trimmed by 0 bases and J by 1 base, leaving 11 bases between them. This CDR3 comprises 15 residues. Germline CDR1 reads SGHRS; CDR2 reads YFSETQ. The CDR3 DNA is TGCGCCAGCAGCTTGGAGCCAGGGTATTCCTACGAGCAGTACTTC. Translation: CASSLEPGYSYEQYF.

V gene TRBV11-2 combines with J gene TRBJ2-3; the match to TRBD2 covers 11 bases. Trimming cost V 2 bases and J 10 bases; bases outside gene matches: 11. The CDR3 has 16 amino acids. The germline gives CDR1 SGHAT, CDR2 FQNNGV. CDR3 loop: CASSLYSGGAVEPQYF. The CDR3 DNA follows: TGTGCCAGCAGCTTATATAGCGGGGGGGCCGTCGAACCGCAGTATTTT.

J is TRBJ2-2 and V is TRBV21-1; the table's D call, TRBD1, has no DNA check behind it. TRBV21-1 is reported as a pseudogene. The CDR3 runs 18 residues. The CDR3 sequence is CASSTSARDRSNTGELFF. The CDR3 coding sequence is TGTGCCAGCAGCACAAGTGCCCGGGACAGGTCGAACACCGGGGAGCTGTTTTTT.

The chain employs TRBV6-5 and TRBJ2-6, with 8 nucleotides matching TRBD1. The CDR3 spans 15 residues. Germline trimming cut 6 bases from V and 7 bases from J; bases unmatched to any gene: 8. Germline V lookup: CDR1 MNHEY, CDR2 SVGAGI. The CDR3 DNA is TGTGCCAGCAGCTACGACAGGGGAGAAGCCAACGTCCTGACTTTC. Amino acids: CASSYDRGEANVLTF.

This clone has more than one count but fewer than ten. The chain has TRBV7-2 and TRBJ1-1; D may be TRBD1 (5 bases). The V end was cut by 1 base, the J end by 0 bases, with 21 bases between. The CDR3 spans 19 residues. Germline V gene data show CDR1 as SGHTA and CDR2 as FQGNSA. CDR3 region: CASSLVPTGGEGMNTEAFF. In DNA, the CDR3 is TGTGCCAGCAGCTTAGTACCGACGGGGGGTGAGGGCATGAACACTGAAGCTTTCTTT.

The chain is built from TRBV6-4 and TRBJ2-3; TRBD1 agrees at 7 bases. Per the germline V gene, CDR1 is MRHNA and CDR2 is SNTAGT. This CDR3 has 15 amino acids. V was pared by 6 bases and J by 1 base, with 7 bases of the junction left unmatched. CDR3 amino acids: CASSPNRGRTDTQYF. CDR3 DNA sequence: TGTGCCAGCAGCCCAAACAGGGGACGCACAGATACGCAGTATTTT.

The CDR3 DNA is TGCAGTGCTAGTCGGACAGGGGAATATGGCTACACCTTC. Encoded protein: CSASRTGEYGYTF. J is TRBJ1-2 and V is TRBV20-1; 9 positions match TRBD1. Germline loops: CDR1 DFQATT, CDR2 SNEGSKA (reference sequence). With V trimmed by 3 bases and J by 5 bases, 4 bases remained unmatched. This CDR3 comprises 13 residues.

V is TRBV13 and J is TRBJ2-7, with 9 bases aligning to TRBD1. Per germline, CDR1 PRHDT and CDR2 FYEKMQ (reference sequence). The CDR3 extends over 13 amino acids. J was trimmed by 2 bases and V by 6 bases; bases with no gene match: 2. CDR3 sequence reads: CASRGQGPYEQYF. The CDR3 coding sequence is TGTGCCAGCAGGGGACAGGGACCCTACGAGCAGTACTTC.

This clone was observed a single time. J is TRBJ2-1 and V is TRBV27, with D possibly TRBD2 on 7 matching bases. The CDR3 runs 15 residues. Germline V gene sequence: CDR1 MNHEY, CDR2 SMNVEV (reference sequence). Trimming pared 2 bases from V and 4 bases from J, leaving 12 bases between. This CDR3 is CASSLMGGPYNEQFF. The CDR3 DNA reads as TGTGCCAGCAGTTTAATGGGGGGGCCGTACAATGAGCAGTTCTTC.

The chain carries TRBV6-5 and TRBJ1-6; a weak D match, TRBD1 (5 bases). Germline values: CDR1 MNHEY, CDR2 SVGAGI. The CDR3 has 13 residues. V lost 6 bases, J lost 8 bases, and 11 bases lay in between. The CDR3 DNA sequence: TGTGCCAGCAGACAGGCGGGAGATTCACCCCTCCACTTT. It yields the protein CASRQAGDSPLHF.

As concerns this clone: Compared with germline, one end of the junction differs, possibly owing to a read error. The chain recombines TRBV28 with TRBJ2-2, with D tentatively TRBD2 (6 bases). CDR1 and CDR2 (germline): MDHEN, SYDVKM. CDR3 length equals 14 residues. The CDR3 region has the DNA TGTGCCGGCAGTTTTTCGGAGGGCACCGGGGAGCTGTTTTTT. As protein: CAGSFSEGTGELFF. Combining the CDR3 with reference TRBV28 and TRBJ2-2 gives the whole variable domain DVKVTQSSRYLVKRTGEKVFLECVQDMDHENMFWYRQDPGLGLRLIYFSYDVKMKEKGDIPEGYSVSREKKERFSLILESASTNQTSMYLCAGSFSEGTGELFFGEGSRLTVL.

V gene TRBV28 combines with J gene TRBJ1-1; perhaps TRBD1 as D (6 bases). This CDR3 is built from 15 residues. Germline V gene data show CDR1 as MDHEN and CDR2 as SYDVKM. V was pared by 5 bases and J by 1 base, with 14 bases between. For the CDR3, the DNA is TGTGCCAGCAGTCTTCCAGGGACAAGGAACACTGAAGCTTTCTTT. It codes for CASSLPGTRNTEAFF.